Below, 12 T cell receptor beta chains from the same sample are listed, as sequenced in a study of shared clonotypes between healthy human individuals. Some clones are missing from TCRdb's copy, which holds only in-frame ones; the method was immunoSEQ multiplex PCR. This table holds roughly 2 million clones, around 95% found once. The sequenced sample was naive CD4+ T cells sorted from blood. Subset specified: CD45RA+ positively selected. These receptors were taken from a man aged 18 to 29 in good health.

V is TRBV10-3 and J is TRBJ1-2, with 9 bases matching TRBD1. There are 15 residues in the CDR3. Germline values: CDR1 ENHRY, CDR2 SYGVKD. Trimming took 6 bases from V and 4 from J; bases not matched to a gene: 9. CDR3 sequence reads: CAISSGTGNFYGYTF. The CDR3 nucleotides are TGTGCCATCAGCTCCGGGACAGGGAATTTCTATGGCTACACCTTC.

This rearrangement joins TRBV18 to TRBJ2-5; D call uncertain. Deletions cut 0 bases from V and 0 bases from J, with 11 bases between. The CDR3 sequence is 16 residues long. CDR1 KGHSH and CDR2 LQKENI come from the germline V gene. CDR3 sequence reads: CASSPPGHLNQETQYF. The CDR3 DNA follows: TGTGCCAGCTCACCACCAGGGCACCTAAACCAAGAGACCCAGTACTTC.

CDR3 region: CASSRGVGAYNEQFF. The CDR3 nucleotides are TGTGCCAGTAGTAGAGGAGTAGGGGCCTACAATGAGCAGTTCTTC. The chain carries TRBV19 and TRBJ2-1, with D tentatively TRBD1 (5 bases). Germline V gene lookup returns CDR1 LNHDA and CDR2 SQIVND (reference sequence). The V end lost 4 bases, the J end lost 2 bases, and 12 bases lay between the germline ends. CDR3 size: 15 residues.

This sequence joins TRBV6-6 and TRBJ2-3, with 10 bases aligning to TRBD1. This CDR3 is built from 14 residues. The ends lost 7 bases at V and 8 bases at J; junction bases unmatched: 9. Germline lookup yields CDR1 MNHNY and CDR2 SVGAGI (reference sequence). Written as DNA, the CDR3 is TGTGCCAGCATTTCGACAGGGGGCTTAGGTACGCAGTATTTT. Protein sequence: CASISTGGLGTQYF.

The gene calls are TRBV6-5 and TRBJ1-5, with 9 bases fitting TRBD1. Germline V gives CDR1 MNHEY, CDR2 SVGAGI. The CDR3 runs 14 residues. J lost 6 bases, V lost 6 bases, and 6 bases had no gene match. CDR3 in amino acids: CASRGQGQSQPQHF. As DNA, the CDR3 is TGTGCCAGCAGGGGACAGGGTCAATCTCAGCCCCAGCATTTT.

This clone was recorded once. This sequence joins TRBV2 and TRBJ2-3, with D perhaps matching TRBD1 (6 bases). Deletions cut 4 bases from V and 0 bases from J, with 14 bases between. The CDR3 runs to 16 residues. Germline values: CDR1 SNHLY, CDR2 FYNNEI. The CDR3 bases are TGTGCCAGCAGTGGAGGGCCAGGGGTGAGCACAGATACGCAGTATTTT. Its protein is CASSGGPGVSTDTQYF.

This chain connects TRBV4-1 to TRBJ2-5, with D hard to call. Per germline, CDR1 MGHRA and CDR2 YSYEKL. V was clipped by 4 bases and J by 5 bases, with 11 bases between them. The CDR3 is made up of 13 amino acids. The CDR3 here is CASSPQEWETQYF. CDR3 in DNA: TGCGCCAGCAGCCCACAAGAGTGGGAGACCCAGTACTTC.

CDR3 sequence reads: CASSLDQGVDYNEQFF. The DNA of the CDR3 is TGTGCCAGCAGCTTAGATCAGGGGGTGGACTACAATGAGCAGTTCTTC. This chain links TRBV7-8 with TRBJ2-1; TRBD1 matches at 7 bases. J lost 3 bases, V lost 1 base, and 6 bases had no gene match. CDR1 SGHVS and CDR2 FQNEAQ come from the germline V gene. The CDR3 consists of 16 residues.

The CDR3 nucleotides are TGTGCCAGCAGCTCAGCTGGGGCCAACGTCCTGACTTTC. This sequence encodes CASSSAGANVLTF. The chain carries TRBV4-2 and TRBJ2-6; the D is unclear. The CDR3 is 13 residues long. Germline CDR1 reads LGHNA; CDR2 reads YNFKEQ. Trimming stripped 5 bases from V and 2 bases from J, with 4 bases between.

This rearrangement joins TRBV19 to TRBJ1-3, with 9 bases aligning to TRBD1. Germline CDR1 LNHDA, CDR2 SQIVND (reference sequence). Trimming took 5 bases from V and 0 from J; bases not matched to a gene: 8. CDR3 size: 17 residues. CDR3 residues: CASSPGQGLFSGNTIYF. CDR3 coding DNA: TGTGCCAGTAGTCCGGGACAGGGTCTATTCTCTGGAAACACCATATATTTT. The whole variable domain, remainder taken from reference TRBV19 and TRBJ1-3, is DGGITQSPKYLFRKEGQNVTLSCEQNLNHDAMYWYRQDPGQGLRLIYYSQIVNDFQKGDIAEGYSVSREKKESFPLTVTSAQKNPTAFYLCASSPGQGLFSGNTIYFGEGSWLTVV.

The rearrangement joins TRBV6-1 to TRBJ2-7; TRBD2 matches at 14 bases. This CDR3 is built from 15 residues. CDR1 and CDR2 (germline): MNHNS, SASEGT. J lost 5 bases, V lost 6 bases, and 6 bases had no gene match. The CDR3 DNA sequence: TGTGCCAGCAGAAAGACTAGCGGGGGGGCCCACGAGCAGTACTTC. The encoded protein is CASRKTSGGAHEQYF.

This chain joins TRBV6-5 and TRBJ2-7, with 11 bases fitting TRBD1. CDR3 length: 13 amino acids. Looked up from germline, CDR1 is MNHEY and CDR2 is SVGAGI. The trim removed 8 bases at V and 3 bases at J, leaving 3 bases unmatched. In DNA form, the CDR3 reads TGTGCCAGCTGGGGGACAGGGGGCTACGAGCAGTACTTC. It encodes CASWGTGGYEQYF.